The T cell receptor beta chain described here comes from a study of shared clonotypes between healthy human individuals. Profiled with immunoSEQ multiplex PCR; TCRdb holds only in-frame clones, not every one. The sample includes around 2.1 million clones, 90% to 95% seen only once; the top ten take about 1.8%. The length of the CDR3 is 18 residues. CDR1 is SGHAT and CDR2 is FQNNGV in the germline V gene. J lost 3 bases, V lost 1 base, and 5 bases had no gene match. Positively selected for CCR7, the CD45RO-negative cells used as naive CD8 cells excluded terminally differentiated effector memory CD45RA+ cells.

This receptor was identified in a man in his late teens or twenties in good health. Some clones in this sample may be carry-over from other donors' samples. Material: naive CD8+ T cells from PBMCs. V is TRBV11-2 and J is TRBJ2-6; 11 nucleotides align to TRBD1. CDR3 coding DNA: TGTGCCAGCAGCTTAGTGGGACAGGGGGTACGTGGGGCCAACGTCCTGACTTTC. This sequence encodes CASSLVGQGVRGANVLTF. Drawing the rest from reference TRBV11-2 and TRBJ2-6, the complete variable domain is EAGVAQSPRYKIIEKRQSVAFWCNPISGHATLYWYQQILGQGPKLLIQFQNNGVVDDSQLPKDRFSAERLKGVDSTLKIQPAKLEDSAVYLCASSLVGQGVRGANVLTFGAGSRLTVL.